This T cell receptor (beta chain) was found in a study of cytomegalovirus exposure and HLA in healthy donors. General study findings and limits: In a later analysis, about 17,000 TCR beta sequences were associated with HLA alleles at 0.05 false discovery rate. A further, later analysis showed that HLA-associated TCR beta chains (compared with equally common others) were more clonally expanded. Researchers counted 164 TCR beta chains as cytomegalovirus-associated.

Germline V gene data show CDR1 as MNHNY and CDR2 as SVGAGI (reference sequence). J gave up 9 bases and V 5 bases, and 4 bases lay outside the gene matches. The length of the CDR3 is 14 residues. The PCR contained 60 Vbeta and 13 Jbeta primers. Repertoires were generated with immunoSEQ multiplex PCR, while TCRdb's copy carries only in-frame clones and drops some. The sample has some 70,000 clones; the top ten hold over 4.5%. Worth noting for this clone: Antigen unknown.

V usage is TRBV6-6 and J usage is TRBJ1-6, with 10 positions matching TRBD1. The source of this sequence is a man aged 40-50 years in good health and CMV-seronegative. Sequencing was done on a sample of PBMCs. The CDR3 reads CASSAGTGVSPLHF. The CDR3 DNA reads TGTGCCAGCAGTGCCGGGACAGGGGTTTCACCCCTCCACTTT.